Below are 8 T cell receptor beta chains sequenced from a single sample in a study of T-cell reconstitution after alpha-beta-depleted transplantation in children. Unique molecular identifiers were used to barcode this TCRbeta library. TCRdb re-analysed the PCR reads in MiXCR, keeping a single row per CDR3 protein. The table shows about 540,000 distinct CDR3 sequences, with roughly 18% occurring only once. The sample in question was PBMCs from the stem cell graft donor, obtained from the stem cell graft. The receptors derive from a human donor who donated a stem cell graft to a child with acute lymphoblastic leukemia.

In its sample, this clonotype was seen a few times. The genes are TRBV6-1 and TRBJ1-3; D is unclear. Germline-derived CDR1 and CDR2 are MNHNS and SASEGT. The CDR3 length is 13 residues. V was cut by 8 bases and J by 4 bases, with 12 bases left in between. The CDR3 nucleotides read TGTGCCAGCCGGGTGACGGACGGAAACACCATATATTTT. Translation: CASRVTDGNTIYF.

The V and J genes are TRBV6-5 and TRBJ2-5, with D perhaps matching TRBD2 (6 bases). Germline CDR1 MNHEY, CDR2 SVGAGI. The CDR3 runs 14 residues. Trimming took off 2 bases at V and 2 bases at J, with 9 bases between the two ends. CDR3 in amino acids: CASSYPGEQETQYF. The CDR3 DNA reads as TGTGCCAGCAGTTACCCGGGGGAACAAGAGACCCAGTACTTC.

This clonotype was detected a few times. CDR3 amino acids: CASSPYQDRRGYNEQFF. The CDR3 DNA reads TGCGCCAGCAGCCCATACCAGGACAGGAGGGGTTACAATGAGCAGTTCTTC. The V call is TRBV5-1, the J call TRBJ2-1; the D gene is possibly TRBD1 (7 bases). Germline CDR1 SGHRS, CDR2 YFSETQ. V dropped 4 bases and J dropped 4 bases, with 21 bases sitting between them. This CDR3 has 17 residues.

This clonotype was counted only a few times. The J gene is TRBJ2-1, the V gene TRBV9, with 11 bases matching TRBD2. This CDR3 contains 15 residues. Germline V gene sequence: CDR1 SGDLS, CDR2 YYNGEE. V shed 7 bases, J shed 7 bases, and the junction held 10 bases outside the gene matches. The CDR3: CASSQGVAGGNEQFF. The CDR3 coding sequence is TGTGCCAGCTCCCAGGGGGTAGCGGGAGGGAATGAGCAGTTCTTC.

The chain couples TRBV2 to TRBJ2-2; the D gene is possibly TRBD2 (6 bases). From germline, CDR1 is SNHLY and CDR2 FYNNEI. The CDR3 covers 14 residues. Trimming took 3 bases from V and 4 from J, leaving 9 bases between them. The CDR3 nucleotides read TGTGCCAGCAGTGAGGGAGGAATCACCGGGGAGCTGTTTTTT. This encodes CASSEGGITGELFF.

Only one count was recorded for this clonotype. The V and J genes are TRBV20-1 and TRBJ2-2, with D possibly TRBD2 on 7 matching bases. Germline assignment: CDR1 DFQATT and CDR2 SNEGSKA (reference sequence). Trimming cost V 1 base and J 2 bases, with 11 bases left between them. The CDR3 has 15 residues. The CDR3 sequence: CSARVGGLNTGELFF. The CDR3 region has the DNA TGCAGTGCTAGAGTCGGGGGGCTAAACACCGGGGAGCTGTTTTTT.

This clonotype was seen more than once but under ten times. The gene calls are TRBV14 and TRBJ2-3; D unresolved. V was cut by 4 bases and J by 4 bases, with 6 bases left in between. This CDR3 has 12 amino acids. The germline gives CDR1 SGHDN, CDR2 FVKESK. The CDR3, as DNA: TGTGCCAGCAGCCTCCAATCAGATACGCAGTATTTT. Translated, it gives CASSLQSDTQYF.

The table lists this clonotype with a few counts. The CDR3 protein is CASSPEATSGSDEQYF. In DNA, the CDR3 is TGCGCCAGCAGCCCGGAGGCGACTAGCGGGAGCGACGAGCAGTACTTC. The chain uses TRBV5-1 and TRBJ2-7, with 12 nucleotides matching TRBD2. Germline V lookup: CDR1 SGHRS, CDR2 YFSETQ. The CDR3 extends over 16 amino acids. Trimming cost V 4 bases and J 5 bases; bases outside gene matches: 10.